A single T cell receptor (beta chain) is shown here with its context. The data belong to a study of blood T cell repertoires in COVID-19. Study information: The analysed material was cDNA or gDNA that came from T cells, B-cell-depleted T cells, or PBMCs.

The germline gives CDR1 WSHSY, CDR2 SAAADI. V was clipped by 1 base and J by 1 base, with 10 bases between them. The CDR3 contains 16 residues. Original processing notes: Estimation of nucleated cell counts was performed using reference gene primer amplification. Only in-frame clones appear in the TCRdb table, and some are missing; sequencing was by immunoSEQ multiplex PCR. The DNA gave D and trimming, while V, J and clone size come from that table. The sample gives about 120,000 clones, 70% to 90% of which show up once; approximately 10% is in the top ten. The sample taken for sequencing was peripheral blood. This TCR came from a man aged 50 or older with acute or convalescent COVID-19. The gene calls are TRBV10-2 and TRBJ2-2, with D unclear. This CDR3 is CASSEWAPRNTGELFF. CDR3 sequence (DNA): TGCGCCAGCAGTGAGTGGGCACCGCGGAACACCGGGGAGCTGTTTTTT.